The clone carrying this T cell receptor (beta chain) was seen repeatedly, ten times or more. This record comes from a study of human T cells and chemical hapten exposure. Study as a whole: Patients were mainly female, each with alopecia areata, totalis or universalis.

This CDR3 spans 13 amino acids. V lost 4 bases to trimming and J lost 10 bases, with 11 bases between them. Germline V gene data show CDR1 as MNHEY and CDR2 as SMNVEV (reference sequence). Time point of the sample: pre-sensitization, week 0. The sample's treatment: therapeutic diphenylcyclopropenone sensitization with weekly scalp DPC. Alopecia patients between 18 and 70 years old and suitable for DPC were used as donors. Individual cDNA molecules received unique molecular identifiers in the library. In TCRdb, the RACE reads were re-called with MiXCR into one record per CDR3 protein. Of about 98,000 distinct CDR3 sequences listed, 10% to 12% were seen once; the top ten hold about 3%.

V is TRBV27 and J is TRBJ1-6, with a weak D call TRBD1 (5 bases). This receptor was taken from a woman aged 55-69 years with alopecia areata. Some clones in this sample may be carry-over from other donors' samples. Sample: whole blood, taken in connection with sensitization to the hapten diphenylcyclopropenone (DPC). The CDR3 sequence: CASSSHRSSPLHF. CDR3 sequence (DNA): TGTGCCAGCAGTTCCCACAGGTCGTCACCCCTCCACTTT.